Listed below are T cell receptor beta chains from one sample, sequenced in a study of vaccination effects on CD4 cells after COVID-19. What these receptors recognize is not known. Assay used: immunoSEQ multiplex PCR; TCRdb lists only in-frame clones, some missing. Among some 69,000 clones listed, less than 85% were seen once. This specimen was CD4+ T cells from PBMCs cultured with HCoV-NL63 spike peptides, taken before COVID-19 vaccination. The receptors stem from a human donor who received a COVID-19 vaccine. CDR3s include the opening cysteine and the closing phenylalanine or tryptophan. D genes are given only for firm matches. Clone size is stated in some rows and not others, as once, few, many or a class when expanded.

v_gene,abundance,j_gene,d_gene,CDR3nt,CDR3aa
TRBV9,NA,TRBJ2-3,NA,TGTGCCAGCAGCTACCGGACGGGCGAGTCTTATACGCAGTATTTT,CASSYRTGESYTQYF
TRBV7-9,NA,TRBJ2-5,TRBD2,TGTGCCAGCAACAAACCGGGGGGAAGTAACCAAGAGACCCAGTACTTC,CASNKPGGSNQETQYF
TRBV5-1,NA,TRBJ1-2,NA,TGCGCCAGCAGCTTGTTAGGGTACCCGGGACATAAAAACTATGGCTACACCTTC,CASSLLGYPGHKNYGYTF
TRBV10-2,NA,TRBJ1-3,NA,TGCGCCAGCACTTGGGACTCTGGAAACACCATATATTTT,CASTWDSGNTIYF
TRBV4-1,NA,TRBJ2-1,NA,TGCGCCAGCAGCCAAGAAGGATTCCGTGAGCAGTTCTTC,CASSQEGFREQFF
TRBV5-8,NA,TRBJ2-1,NA,TGTGCCAGCAGCCCGGGACCCCCTCCGCACAATGAGCAGTTCTTC,CASSPGPPPHNEQFF
TRBV24-1,NA,TRBJ2-1,TRBD2,TGTGCCACTGGAAGCGGGGGAGGCTACAATGAGCAGTTCTTC,CATGSGGGYNEQFF
TRBV5-1,NA,TRBJ1-1,TRBD1,TGCGCCAGCAGCTTGCTCGGGACAGATTACGCTGAAGCTTTCTTT,CASSLLGTDYAEAFF
TRBV10-3,NA,TRBJ2-5,NA,TGTGCCATCAGCAGGACGGATGGGGAGACCCAGTACTTC,CAISRTDGETQYF
TRBV29-1,NA,TRBJ2-5,TRBD2,TGCAGCGGACTAGCGGGGTACACGGAGACCCAGTACTTC,CSGLAGYTETQYF
TRBV4-1,NA,TRBJ1-2,NA,TGCGCCAGCAGCCAAGACTTTCGGGGACCTAACTATGGCTACACCTTC,CASSQDFRGPNYGYTF
TRBV15,few,TRBJ1-3,NA,TGTGCCACCAGCAGAGAGCCGGGGATCTCTGGAAACACCATATATTTT,CATSREPGISGNTIYF
TRBV30,NA,TRBJ2-6,TRBD1,TGTGCCTGGGCGGTAAACAGGGGGACCCATTACTCTGGGGCCAACGTCCTGACTTTC,CAWAVNRGTHYSGANVLTF
TRBV10-1,NA,TRBJ2-5,NA,TGCGCCAGCAGTGGGGCAGGCCAAGAGACCCAGTACTTC,CASSGAGQETQYF
TRBV5-5,NA,TRBJ1-5,TRBD1,TGTGCCAGCAGCTTGGGCCAGGGGGATCAGCCCCAGCATTTT,CASSLGQGDQPQHF
TRBV2,NA,TRBJ1-5,NA,TGTGCCAGCAGTGAGGGTGGGGCAGGGAATCAGCCCCAGCATTTT,CASSEGGAGNQPQHF
TRBV7-2,NA,TRBJ2-2,NA,TGTGCCAGCAGCTTAGAGAGTGCTTTGGGGGGCTACACCGGGGAGCTGTTTTTT,CASSLESALGGYTGELFF
TRBV18,NA,TRBJ2-5,NA,TGTGCCAGCTCACCATTCGCAGGGCCCCAAGAGACCCAGTACTTC,CASSPFAGPQETQYF
TRBV5-1,NA,TRBJ2-5,NA,TGCGCCAGCAGCTTGGCTGGCGGGGGCGACCAAGAGACCCAGTACTTC,CASSLAGGGDQETQYF
TRBV7-3,NA,TRBJ1-2,NA,TGTGCCAGCAGCCCCACGACGGGCAGTAACTATGGCTACACCTTC,CASSPTTGSNYGYTF
TRBV5-1,NA,TRBJ1-3,NA,TGCGCCAGCAGCTTGGCTCCGACTGGCTCTGGAAACACCATATATTTT,CASSLAPTGSGNTIYF
TRBV3-1/TRBV3-2,few,TRBJ2-2,TRBD2,TGTGCCAGCAGCCGCTCGGGGGGAGGCACCGGGGAGCTGTTTTTT,CASSRSGGGTGELFF
TRBV9,NA,TRBJ2-5,NA,TGTGCCAGCAGCGCAAGGGGGGGCCAGGCCCGAGAGACCCAGTACTTC,CASSARGGQARETQYF
TRBV4-1,NA,TRBJ1-1,NA,TGCGCCAGCAGCCAAGGGATCGAAGGCCGCTGGATGAACACTGAAGCTTTCTTT,CASSQGIEGRWMNTEAFF
TRBV3-1/TRBV3-2,once,TRBJ2-5,NA,TGTGCCAGCAGCCCTGTTGGCGGTTCAAGGACCCAGTACTTC,CASSPVGGSRTQYF
TRBV6-1,NA,TRBJ1-5,TRBD1,TGTGCCAGCAGTGTAGGAAGCAGGGGGCTGAGGGACAATCAGCCCCAGCATTTT,CASSVGSRGLRDNQPQHF